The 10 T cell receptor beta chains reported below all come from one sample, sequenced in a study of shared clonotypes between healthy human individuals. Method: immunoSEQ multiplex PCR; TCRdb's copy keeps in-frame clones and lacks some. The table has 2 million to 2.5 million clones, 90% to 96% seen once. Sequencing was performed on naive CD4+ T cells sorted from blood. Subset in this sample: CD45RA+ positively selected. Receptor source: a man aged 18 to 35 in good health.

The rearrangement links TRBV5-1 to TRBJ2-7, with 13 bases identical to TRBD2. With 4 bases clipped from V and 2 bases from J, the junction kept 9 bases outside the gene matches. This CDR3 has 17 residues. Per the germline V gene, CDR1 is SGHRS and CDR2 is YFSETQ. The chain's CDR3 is CASSPGGTSGTTYEQYF. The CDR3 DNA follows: TGCGCCAGCAGCCCCGGGGGGACTAGCGGGACCACCTACGAGCAGTACTTC.

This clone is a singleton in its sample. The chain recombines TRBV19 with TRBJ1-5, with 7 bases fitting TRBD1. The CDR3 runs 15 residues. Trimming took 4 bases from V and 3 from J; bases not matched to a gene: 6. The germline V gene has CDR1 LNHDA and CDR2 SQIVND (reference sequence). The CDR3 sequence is CASSTLDRVNQPQHF. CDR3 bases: TGTGCCAGTAGTACCCTAGACAGGGTCAATCAGCCCCAGCATTTT. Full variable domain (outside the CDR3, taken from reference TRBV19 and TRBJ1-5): DGGITQSPKYLFRKEGQNVTLSCEQNLNHDAMYWYRQDPGQGLRLIYYSQIVNDFQKGDIAEGYSVSREKKESFPLTVTSAQKNPTAFYLCASSTLDRVNQPQHFGDGTRLSIL.

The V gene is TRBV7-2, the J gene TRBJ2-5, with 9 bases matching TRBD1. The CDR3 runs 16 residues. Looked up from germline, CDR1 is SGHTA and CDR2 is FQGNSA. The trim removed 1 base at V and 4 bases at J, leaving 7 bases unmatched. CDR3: CASSLGPDRGRETQYF. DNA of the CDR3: TGTGCCAGCAGCTTAGGTCCGGACAGGGGAAGAGAGACCCAGTACTTC.

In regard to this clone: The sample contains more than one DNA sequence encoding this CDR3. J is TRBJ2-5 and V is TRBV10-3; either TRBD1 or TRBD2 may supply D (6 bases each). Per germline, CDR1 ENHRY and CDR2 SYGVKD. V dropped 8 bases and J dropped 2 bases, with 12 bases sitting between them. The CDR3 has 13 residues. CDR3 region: CAISGGPQETQYF. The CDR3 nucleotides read TGTGCCATCTCTGGGGGGCCGCAAGAGACCCAGTACTTC.

In nucleotides, the CDR3 is TGTGCCAGCAGTTTATTGGCAGGGAGAGATCAGCCCCAGCATTTT. It encodes CASSLLAGRDQPQHF. This rearrangement joins TRBV27 to TRBJ1-5, with D perhaps TRBD1 (5 bases). Germline V gene data show CDR1 as MNHEY and CDR2 as SMNVEV (reference sequence). The CDR3 contains 15 residues. Trimming took off 1 base at V and 5 bases at J, with 12 bases between the two ends.

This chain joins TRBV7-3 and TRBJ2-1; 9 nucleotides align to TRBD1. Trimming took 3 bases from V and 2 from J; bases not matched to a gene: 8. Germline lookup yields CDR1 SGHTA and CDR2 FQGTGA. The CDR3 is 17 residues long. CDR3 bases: TGTGCCAGCAGCTTGGCCCCGGACAGGGGACCCTACAATGAGCAGTTCTTC. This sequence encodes CASSLAPDRGPYNEQFF.

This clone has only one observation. CDR3 protein: CASRDGQRGNIQYF. CDR3 bases: TGTGCCAGCAGGGATGGACAGAGGGGGAACATTCAGTACTTC. This chain uses TRBV6-1 with TRBJ2-4, with a tentative D call TRBD1 (6 bases). Germline CDR1 is MNHNS and CDR2 is SASEGT. The length of the CDR3 is 14 residues. V was clipped by 6 bases and J by 7 bases, with 16 bases between them.

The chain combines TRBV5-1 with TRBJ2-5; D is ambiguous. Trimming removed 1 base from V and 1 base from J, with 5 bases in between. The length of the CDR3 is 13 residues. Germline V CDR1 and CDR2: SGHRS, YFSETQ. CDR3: CASSLSSQETQYF. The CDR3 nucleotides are TGCGCCAGCAGCTTGAGTTCCCAAGAGACCCAGTACTTC. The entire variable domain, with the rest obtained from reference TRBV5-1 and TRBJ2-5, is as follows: KAGVTQTPRYLIKTRGQQVTLSCSPISGHRSVSWYQQTPGQGLQFLFEYFSETQRNKGNFPGRFSGRQFSNSRSEMNVSTLELGDSALYLCASSLSSQETQYFGPGTRLLVL.

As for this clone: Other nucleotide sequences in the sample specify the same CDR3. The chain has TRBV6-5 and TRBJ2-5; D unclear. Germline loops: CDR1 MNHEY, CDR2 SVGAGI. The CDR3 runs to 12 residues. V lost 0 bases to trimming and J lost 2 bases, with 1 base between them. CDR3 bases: TGTGCCAGCAGTTACTCGCAAGAGACCCAGTACTTC. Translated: CASSYSQETQYF.

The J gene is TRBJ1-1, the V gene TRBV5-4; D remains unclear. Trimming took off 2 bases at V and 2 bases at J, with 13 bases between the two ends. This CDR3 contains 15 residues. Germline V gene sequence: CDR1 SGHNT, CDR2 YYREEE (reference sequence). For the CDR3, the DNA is TGTGCCAGCAGCTTCCGCGCGGGAAGCAACACTGAAGCTTTCTTT. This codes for CASSFRAGSNTEAFF.